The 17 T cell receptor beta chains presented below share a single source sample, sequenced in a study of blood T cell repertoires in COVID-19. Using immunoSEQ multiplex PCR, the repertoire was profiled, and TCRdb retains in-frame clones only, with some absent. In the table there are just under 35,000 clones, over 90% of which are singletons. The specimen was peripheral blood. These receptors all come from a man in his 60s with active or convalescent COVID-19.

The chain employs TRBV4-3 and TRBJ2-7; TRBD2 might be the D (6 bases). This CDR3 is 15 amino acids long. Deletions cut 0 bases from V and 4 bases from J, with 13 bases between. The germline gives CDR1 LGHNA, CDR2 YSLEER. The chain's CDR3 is CASSQDRRAAYEQYF. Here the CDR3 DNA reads TGCGCCAGCAGCCAAGATCGGAGGGCAGCGTACGAGCAGTACTTC.

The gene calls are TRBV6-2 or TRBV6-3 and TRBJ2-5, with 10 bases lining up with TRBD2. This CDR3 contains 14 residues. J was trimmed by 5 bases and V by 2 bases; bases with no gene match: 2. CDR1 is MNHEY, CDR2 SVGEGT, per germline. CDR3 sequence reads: CASSYPSGSETQYF. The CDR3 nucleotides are TGTGCCAGCAGTTACCCTAGCGGGAGCGAGACCCAGTACTTC.

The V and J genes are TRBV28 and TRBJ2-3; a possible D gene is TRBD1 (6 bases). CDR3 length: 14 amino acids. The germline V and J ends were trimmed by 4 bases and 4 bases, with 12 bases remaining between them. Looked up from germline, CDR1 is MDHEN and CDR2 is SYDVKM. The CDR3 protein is CASSSAGDADTQYF. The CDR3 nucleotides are TGTGCCAGCAGTTCAGCAGGGGACGCAGATACGCAGTATTTT.

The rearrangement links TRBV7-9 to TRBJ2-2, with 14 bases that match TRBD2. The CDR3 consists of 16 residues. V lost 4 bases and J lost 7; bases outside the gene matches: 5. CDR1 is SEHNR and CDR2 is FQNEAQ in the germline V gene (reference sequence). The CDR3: CASSSGLAGVVGELFF. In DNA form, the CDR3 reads TGTGCCAGCAGCTCGGGACTAGCGGGAGTGGTCGGGGAGCTGTTTTTT.

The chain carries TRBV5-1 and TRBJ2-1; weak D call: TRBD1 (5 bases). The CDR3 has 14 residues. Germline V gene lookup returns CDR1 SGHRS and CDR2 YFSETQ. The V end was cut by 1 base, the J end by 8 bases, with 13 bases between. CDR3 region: CASSLTLTVDEQFF. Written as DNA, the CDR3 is TGCGCCAGCAGCTTGACTCTGACAGTCGATGAGCAGTTCTTC.

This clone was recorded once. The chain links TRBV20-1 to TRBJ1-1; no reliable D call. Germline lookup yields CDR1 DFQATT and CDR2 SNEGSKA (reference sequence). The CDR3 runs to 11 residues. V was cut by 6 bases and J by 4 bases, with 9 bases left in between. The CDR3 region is CSAQDSTEAFF. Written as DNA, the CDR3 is TGCAGTGCCCAGGATTCCACTGAAGCTTTCTTT.

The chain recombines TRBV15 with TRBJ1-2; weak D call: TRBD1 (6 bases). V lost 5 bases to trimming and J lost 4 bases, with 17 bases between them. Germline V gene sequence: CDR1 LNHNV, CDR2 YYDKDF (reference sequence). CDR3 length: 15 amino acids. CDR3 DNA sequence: TGTGCCACCAGCGGGCTTAGGGACACCTTCTATGGCTACACCTTC. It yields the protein CATSGLRDTFYGYTF.

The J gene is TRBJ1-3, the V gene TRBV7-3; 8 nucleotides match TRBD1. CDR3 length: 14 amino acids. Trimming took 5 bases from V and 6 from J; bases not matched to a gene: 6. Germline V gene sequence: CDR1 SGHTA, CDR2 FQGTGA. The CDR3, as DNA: TGTGCCAGCAGCGCCCAGGGGGCGGAAAACACCATATATTTT. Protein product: CASSAQGAENTIYF.

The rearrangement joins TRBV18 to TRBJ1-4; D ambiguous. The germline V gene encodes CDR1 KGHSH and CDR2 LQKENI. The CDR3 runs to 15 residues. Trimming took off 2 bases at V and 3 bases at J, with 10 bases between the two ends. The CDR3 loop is CASSPSSLPNEKLFF. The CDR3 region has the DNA TGTGCCAGCTCACCATCTTCCCTCCCTAATGAAAAACTGTTTTTT.

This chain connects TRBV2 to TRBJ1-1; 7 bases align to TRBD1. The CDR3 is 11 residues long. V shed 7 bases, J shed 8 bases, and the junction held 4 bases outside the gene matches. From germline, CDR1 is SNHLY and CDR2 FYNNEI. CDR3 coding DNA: TGTGCCAGCACCTCGGGACAGGAAGCTTTCTTT. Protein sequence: CASTSGQEAFF.

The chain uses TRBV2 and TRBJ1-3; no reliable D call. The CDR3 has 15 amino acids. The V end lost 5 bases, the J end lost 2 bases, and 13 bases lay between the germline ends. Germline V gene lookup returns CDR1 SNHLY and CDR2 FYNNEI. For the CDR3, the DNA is TGTGCCAGCAGTCGAGGAGGGAGTCCTGGAAACACCATATATTTT. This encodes CASSRGGSPGNTIYF.

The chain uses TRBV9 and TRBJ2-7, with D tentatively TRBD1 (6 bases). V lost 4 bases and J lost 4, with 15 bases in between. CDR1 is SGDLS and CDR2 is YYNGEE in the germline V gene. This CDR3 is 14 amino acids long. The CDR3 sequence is CASSPTGISYEQYF. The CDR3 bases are TGTGCCAGCAGCCCCACAGGGATCTCTTACGAGCAGTACTTC.

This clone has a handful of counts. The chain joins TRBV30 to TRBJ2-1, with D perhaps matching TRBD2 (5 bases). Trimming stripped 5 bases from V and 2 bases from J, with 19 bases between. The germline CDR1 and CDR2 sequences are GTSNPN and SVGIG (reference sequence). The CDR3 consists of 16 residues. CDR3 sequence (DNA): TGTGCCTGGGTTCAGCCGGGGAGACGGACCTACAATGAGCAGTTCTTC. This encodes CAWVQPGRRTYNEQFF. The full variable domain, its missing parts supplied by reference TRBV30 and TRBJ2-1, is SQTIHQWPATLVQPVGSPLSLECTVEGTSNPNLYWYRQAAGRGLQLLFYSVGIGQISSEVPQNLSASRPQDRQFILSSKKLLLSDSGFYLCAWVQPGRRTYNEQFFGPGTRLTVL.

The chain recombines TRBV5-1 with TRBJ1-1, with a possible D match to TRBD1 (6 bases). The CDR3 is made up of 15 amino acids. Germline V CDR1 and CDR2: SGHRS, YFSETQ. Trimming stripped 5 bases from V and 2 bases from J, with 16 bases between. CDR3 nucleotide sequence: TGCGCCAGCAGTTATTCCACAGGGACCAACACTGAAGCTTTCTTT. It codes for CASSYSTGTNTEAFF.

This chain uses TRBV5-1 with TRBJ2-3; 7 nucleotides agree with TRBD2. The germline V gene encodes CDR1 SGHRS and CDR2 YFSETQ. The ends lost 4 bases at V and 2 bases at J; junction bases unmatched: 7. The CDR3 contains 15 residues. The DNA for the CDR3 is TGCGCCAGCAGCCCGTCGGGACTACTCACAGATACGCAGTATTTT. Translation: CASSPSGLLTDTQYF.

CDR3 DNA sequence: TGTGCCAGTAGTCCTCGCGACTATGGCTACACCTTC. Its protein product is CASSPRDYGYTF. The gene calls are TRBV19 and TRBJ1-2; D ambiguous. The V gene's germline CDR1 is LNHDA and CDR2 SQIVND (reference sequence). The CDR3 sequence is 12 residues long. V was trimmed by 5 bases and J by 3 bases, leaving 7 bases between them.

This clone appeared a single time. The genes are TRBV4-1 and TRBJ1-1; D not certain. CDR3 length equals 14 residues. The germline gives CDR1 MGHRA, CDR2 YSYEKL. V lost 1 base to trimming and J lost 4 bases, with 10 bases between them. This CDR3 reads CASSQARRGTEAFF. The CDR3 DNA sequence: TGCGCCAGCAGCCAAGCACGGCGGGGCACTGAAGCTTTCTTT.